A single sample is the source of the 32 T cell receptor beta chains below, sequenced in a study of identical twins. TCRdb redid the calling of the 5' RACE reads with MiXCR, one entry per CDR3 protein. The table lists hundreds of thousands of distinct CDR3 sequences, 20% to 30% of them singletons, with roughly 2.8% in the top ten. This sample was shared with a second study, whose subject was T cells expressing NK-cell markers.

The sequenced sample consisted of CD4+ T cells sorted from blood. The source is a woman between 18 and 29 years old in good health.

The chain uses TRBV19 and TRBJ1-3, with unresolved D. The germline V and J ends were trimmed by 3 bases and 3 bases, with 12 bases remaining between them. Germline V gives CDR1 LNHDA, CDR2 SQIVND (reference sequence). The CDR3 is made up of 15 amino acids. The CDR3 loop is CASSMKATIGNTIYF. CDR3 sequence (DNA): TGTGCCAGTAGTATGAAGGCGACAATTGGAAACACCATATATTTT.

This clonotype showed up just once. The chain joins TRBV11-2 to TRBJ1-5, with TRBD1 as a possible D gene (6 bases). The CDR3 runs 15 residues. Trimming pared 6 bases from V and 6 bases from J, leaving 18 bases between. CDR1 SGHAT and CDR2 FQNNGV come from the germline V gene. For the CDR3, the DNA is TGTGCCAGCAGTTCAGAGGGGGGTCGGGCTCAGCCCCAGCATTTT. Translation: CASSSEGGRAQPQHF.

The gene calls are TRBV7-2 and TRBJ2-7, with D unclear. Germline V gene lookup returns CDR1 SGHTA and CDR2 FQGNSA. The CDR3 loop spans 13 amino acids. Trimming cost V 6 bases and J 0 bases, with 9 bases left between them. CDR3: CASRQTVSYEQYF. The CDR3 DNA reads as TGTGCCAGCAGGCAGACGGTCTCCTACGAGCAGTACTTC. The variable domain in full, with the rest retrieved from reference TRBV7-2 and TRBJ2-7, is GAGVSQSPSNKVTEKGKDVELRCDPISGHTALYWYRQSLGQGLEFLIYFQGNSAPDKSGLPSDRFSAERTGGSVSTLTIQRTQQEDSAVYLCASRQTVSYEQYFGPGTRLTVT.

This clonotype was observed a handful of times. The CDR3 nucleotides are TGCAGTGCCTCTCGGGGCGGGCCGTCCGCTGAAGCTTTCTTT. Translated: CSASRGGPSAEAFF. J is TRBJ1-1 and V is TRBV20-1; D possibly corresponds to TRBD1 (5 bases). The V gene's germline CDR1 is DFQATT and CDR2 SNEGSKA (reference sequence). The V gene lost 6 bases and the J gene lost 6 bases, with 20 bases spanning the gap. The CDR3 has 14 residues.

This sequence joins TRBV29-1 and TRBJ1-4; D gene ambiguous. The germline V and J ends were trimmed by 6 bases and 5 bases, with 13 bases remaining between them. The germline V gene encodes CDR1 SQVTM and CDR2 ANQGSEA. The CDR3 runs 13 residues. The CDR3 DNA sequence: TGCAGCGTAGTACAGTCTCCAAATGAAAAACTGTTTTTT. Its protein is CSVVQSPNEKLFF.

This clonotype was found a few times. J is TRBJ1-4 and V is TRBV5-1; 7 nucleotides line up with TRBD1. The CDR3 contains 14 residues. V was pared by 5 bases and J by 5 bases, with 6 bases of the junction left unmatched. CDR1 and CDR2 from the germline V gene are SGHRS and YFSETQ. The CDR3 sequence: CASSSGTANEKLFF. The CDR3 nucleotides read TGCGCCAGCAGTTCCGGGACAGCAAATGAAAAACTGTTTTTT. Together with reference TRBV5-1 and TRBJ1-4, the CDR3 gives the full variable domain: KAGVTQTPRYLIKTRGQQVTLSCSPISGHRSVSWYQQTPGQGLQFLFEYFSETQRNKGNFPGRFSGRQFSNSRSEMNVSTLELGDSALYLCASSSGTANEKLFFGSGTQLSVL.

The V call is TRBV20-1, the J call TRBJ2-7; 7 nucleotides align to TRBD1. Germline V CDR1 and CDR2: DFQATT, SNEGSKA (reference sequence). V lost 6 bases, J lost 0 bases, and 8 bases stayed unmatched. There are 14 residues in the CDR3. CDR3 DNA: TGCAGTGCCTCCACAGGGGTGAGCTCCTACGAGCAGTACTTC. It specifies CSASTGVSSYEQYF.

This clonotype was detected ten times or more. The chain's CDR3 is CASSRLGIEQFF. The CDR3 bases are TGTGCCAGCAGCCGACTAGGAATTGAGCAGTTCTTC. This rearrangement joins TRBV3-1 to TRBJ2-1; weak D call: TRBD2 (6 bases). Trimming removed 4 bases from V and 9 bases from J, with 10 bases in between. The CDR3 extends over 12 amino acids. Germline V gene sequence: CDR1 LGHDT, CDR2 YNNKEL (reference sequence).

The genes are TRBV16 and TRBJ2-7; maybe TRBD1 (5 bases). V lost 4 bases to trimming and J lost 2 bases, with 15 bases between them. Germline values: CDR1 KGHSY, CDR2 FQNENV. The CDR3 is 15 residues long. CDR3 in amino acids: CASSLPWPGTYEQYF. CDR3 nucleotides: TGTGCCAGCAGCCTTCCCTGGCCAGGGACCTACGAGCAGTACTTC.

The chain recombines TRBV25-1 with TRBJ2-7; possible D gene TRBD1, 5 bases. The germline V gene encodes CDR1 MGHDK and CDR2 SYGVNS. V lost 7 bases and J lost 7, with 5 bases in between. The CDR3 is made up of 9 amino acids. CDR3 sequence reads: CASTGEQYF. CDR3 DNA sequence: TGTGCCAGCACAGGGGAGCAGTACTTC.

This clonotype showed up just once. The rearrangement links TRBV11-2 to TRBJ2-7; TRBD1 agrees at 8 bases. The germline V gene has CDR1 SGHAT and CDR2 FQNNGV. V was clipped by 5 bases and J by 0 bases; unmatched bases: 3. The CDR3 is 14 amino acids. CDR3 nucleotide sequence: TGTGCCAGCAGCGTAACAGGGGGCTCCTACGAGCAGTACTTC. It is translated as CASSVTGGSYEQYF.

This chain joins TRBV20-1 and TRBJ2-3; 8 bases are shared with TRBD1. The V gene's germline CDR1 is DFQATT and CDR2 SNEGSKA (reference sequence). The CDR3 consists of 12 residues. The V gene end was trimmed by 5 bases and the J gene end by 9 bases; junction bases not matched to a gene: 7. The CDR3 DNA reads TGCAGTGCTCTGGACAGGGCGGACACGCAGTATTTT. Its translation is CSALDRADTQYF.

This clonotype occurred a few times. The chain recombines TRBV12-3 or TRBV12-4 with TRBJ2-7; D might be TRBD1 (6 bases). The V gene lost 4 bases and the J gene lost 3 bases, with 7 bases spanning the gap. This CDR3 has 12 amino acids. The chain's CDR3 is CASSWDNYEQYF. CDR3 coding DNA: TGTGCCAGCAGTTGGGACAACTACGAGCAGTACTTC.

The table lists this clonotype with a few counts. The CDR3 coding sequence is TGTGCCAGCAGTGATTGGCCCACAGATACGCAGTATTTT. Translation: CASSDWPTDTQYF. The genes are TRBV2 and TRBJ2-3; D remains ambiguous. This CDR3 spans 13 amino acids. CDR1 and CDR2 (germline): SNHLY, FYNNEI. V lost 3 bases to trimming and J lost 2 bases, with 6 bases between them.

The V call is TRBV19, the J call TRBJ2-7, with 7 bases that match TRBD1. V dropped 5 bases and J dropped 1; count of bases not matched to a gene: 5. CDR3 length: 14 amino acids. Germline V CDR1 and CDR2: LNHDA, SQIVND (reference sequence). The CDR3 reads CASSDRDSSYEQYF. DNA of the CDR3: TGTGCCAGTAGTGACCGGGACAGTTCCTACGAGCAGTACTTC. The full variable domain, its missing parts supplied by reference TRBV19 and TRBJ2-7, is DGGITQSPKYLFRKEGQNVTLSCEQNLNHDAMYWYRQDPGQGLRLIYYSQIVNDFQKGDIAEGYSVSREKKESFPLTVTSAQKNPTAFYLCASSDRDSSYEQYFGPGTRLTVT.

The chain has TRBV5-1 and TRBJ2-2, with a possible D match to TRBD2 (5 bases). Germline V gives CDR1 SGHRS, CDR2 YFSETQ. This CDR3 is 16 amino acids long. Trimming removed 0 bases at V and 1 base at J, with 10 bases between. CDR3 DNA sequence: TGCGCCAGCAGCTTGGAGCGGACGGGGAACACCGGGGAGCTGTTTTTT. Amino acid sequence: CASSLERTGNTGELFF.

The chain combines TRBV9 with TRBJ2-1; TRBD1 agrees at 10 bases. V gave up 0 bases and J gave up 8 bases; unmatched junction bases: 8. This CDR3 region has 16 residues. Germline V gene sequence: CDR1 SGDLS, CDR2 YYNGEE. The CDR3 DNA reads as TGTGCCAGCAGCGTAGCGGGGACAGGGGCTCTCTATGAGCAGTTCTTC. Residues: CASSVAGTGALYEQFF. Variable domain in full (rest from reference TRBV9 and TRBJ2-1): DSGVTQTPKHLITATGQRVTLRCSPRSGDLSVYWYQQSLDQGLQFLIQYYNGEERAKGNILERFSAQQFPDLHSELNLSSLELGDSALYFCASSVAGTGALYEQFFGPGTRLTVL.

Many counts were recorded for this clonotype. The V and J genes are TRBV7-9 and TRBJ1-2, with D perhaps TRBD1 (5 bases). The V end lost 6 bases, the J end lost 2 bases, and 13 bases lay between the germline ends. This CDR3 contains 14 residues. From germline, CDR1 is SEHNR and CDR2 FQNEAQ (reference sequence). The CDR3 sequence: CASSRGAENYGYTF. In DNA, the CDR3 is TGTGCCAGCAGTCGAGGGGCTGAGAACTATGGCTACACCTTC.

The sample holds a few counts of this clonotype. The J gene is TRBJ2-7, the V gene TRBV12-3 or TRBV12-4; D is unresolved. Trimming pared 3 bases from V and 6 bases from J, leaving 9 bases between. The CDR3 covers 12 residues. The CDR3 DNA reads TGTGCCAGCAGTTTGGACCTTCCCGAGCAGTACTTC. Translation: CASSLDLPEQYF.

This clonotype was seen only a few times. The chain employs TRBV5-1 and TRBJ1-1; no reliable D call. The ends were cut back, 3 bases at V and 1 base at J, with 7 bases in the middle. Germline loops: CDR1 SGHRS, CDR2 YFSETQ. The CDR3 consists of 13 residues. The CDR3 is CASSWAGNTEAFF. Here the CDR3 DNA reads TGCGCCAGCAGCTGGGCAGGGAACACTGAAGCTTTCTTT. Drawing the rest from reference TRBV5-1 and TRBJ1-1, the complete variable domain is KAGVTQTPRYLIKTRGQQVTLSCSPISGHRSVSWYQQTPGQGLQFLFEYFSETQRNKGNFPGRFSGRQFSNSRSEMNVSTLELGDSALYLCASSWAGNTEAFFGQGTRLTVV.

CDR3 in amino acids: CASSRLGGGNTEAFF. The CDR3 DNA reads as TGCGCCAGCAGCCGGCTAGGGGGCGGGAACACTGAAGCTTTCTTT. V usage is TRBV5-1 and J usage is TRBJ1-1, with TRBD1 matching over 7 bases. Germline lookup yields CDR1 SGHRS and CDR2 YFSETQ. V shed 4 bases, J shed 1 base, and the junction held 7 bases outside the gene matches. The CDR3 extends over 15 amino acids.

V gene TRBV20-1 combines with J gene TRBJ2-2; D is unresolved. Trimming stripped 0 bases from V and 1 base from J, with 6 bases between. Germline V gene data show CDR1 as DFQATT and CDR2 as SNEGSKA (reference sequence). The CDR3 covers 14 residues. CDR3 sequence reads: CSARDPGNTGELFF. CDR3 in DNA: TGCAGTGCTAGAGATCCCGGGAACACCGGGGAGCTGTTTTTT.

This sequence joins TRBV12-3 or TRBV12-4 and TRBJ2-7; D may be TRBD2 (6 bases). Trimming stripped 6 bases from V and 6 bases from J, with 15 bases between. The CDR3 extends over 13 amino acids. CDR3 nucleotide sequence: TGTGCCAGCAGGCCTGGGGGGTTGGGCGAGCAGTACTTC. Protein sequence: CASRPGGLGEQYF.

This rearrangement joins TRBV7-9 to TRBJ2-1, with 9 bases lining up with TRBD2. The V gene's germline CDR1 is SEHNR and CDR2 FQNEAQ (reference sequence). The CDR3 covers 15 residues. With 3 bases clipped from V and 7 bases from J, the junction kept 7 bases outside the gene matches. DNA for the CDR3: TGTGCCAGCAGCTTCATTGCGGGAGGGGAAAATGAGCAGTTCTTC. Translated, it gives CASSFIAGGENEQFF.

The chain uses TRBV29-1 and TRBJ1-4, with TRBD1 matching 7 bases. The CDR3 is 15 residues long. Trimming took 0 bases from V and 7 from J; bases not matched to a gene: 8. Germline V CDR1 and CDR2: SQVTM, ANQGSEA. The CDR3 reads CSVEDRNRGSEKLFF. The CDR3 DNA follows: TGCAGCGTTGAAGATCGCAACAGGGGATCTGAAAAACTGTTTTTT.

This rearrangement joins TRBV30 to TRBJ2-7; D is unresolved. Germline lookup yields CDR1 GTSNPN and CDR2 SVGIG (reference sequence). V shed 3 bases and J shed 4 bases, with 19 bases lying between them. CDR3 length equals 15 residues. CDR3 amino acids: CAWRVRYATEYEQYF. In DNA form, the CDR3 reads TGTGCCTGGAGAGTAAGGTACGCCACGGAGTACGAGCAGTACTTC.

This clonotype has only a few counts. The V gene is TRBV15, the J gene TRBJ1-6; no firm D call. The CDR3 runs to 15 residues. The V end was cut by 3 bases, the J end by 0 bases, with 6 bases between. Germline CDR1 is LNHNV and CDR2 is YYDKDF (reference sequence). CDR3 residues: CATSRRDSYNSPLHF. CDR3 coding DNA: TGTGCCACCAGCAGGAGGGACTCCTATAATTCACCCCTCCACTTT.

This clonotype was seen only a few times. The DNA for the CDR3 is TGTGCCAGCAGTTTCACCCCTAGCGGGGGGGCCTTAGAGACCCAGTACTTC. Translation: CASSFTPSGGALETQYF. The V and J genes are TRBV12-3 or TRBV12-4 and TRBJ2-5, with 12 bases that match TRBD2. After removal of 3 bases from V and 4 bases from J, the junction contained 9 bases not matched to a gene. This CDR3 spans 17 amino acids.

This clonotype was counted between two and nine times. The chain recombines TRBV5-8 with TRBJ2-3, with 8 bases aligning to TRBD1. Germline loops: CDR1 SGHTS, CDR2 YDEGEE. The CDR3 loop spans 15 amino acids. V was clipped by 0 bases and J by 4 bases; unmatched bases: 4. The CDR3 nucleotides are TGTGCCAGCAGCTTGGGGCAGGGGGCCCCAGATACGCAGTATTTT. Protein sequence: CASSLGQGAPDTQYF.

This clonotype was seen a single time. The chain employs TRBV6-2 or TRBV6-3 and TRBJ2-1; 7 nucleotides align to TRBD1. The J segment lost 2 bases and the V segment lost 3 bases, leaving 4 bases of the junction unmatched. Germline-derived CDR1 and CDR2 are MNHEY and SVGEGT. The CDR3 covers 15 residues. CDR3 region: CASSYMGQTYNEQFF. The CDR3 DNA reads TGTGCCAGCAGTTATATGGGACAGACCTACAATGAGCAGTTCTTC.

CDR3 sequence (DNA): TGCGCCAGCAGCTTCAATGGCCCTAATGAAAAACTGTTTTTT. Amino acid sequence: CASSFNGPNEKLFF. This rearrangement joins TRBV5-1 to TRBJ1-4; D is uncertain. Germline CDR1 reads SGHRS; CDR2 reads YFSETQ. Trimming took off 2 bases at V and 3 bases at J, with 8 bases between the two ends. The CDR3 contains 14 residues.

The chain combines TRBV20-1 with TRBJ2-3; D not resolved. V was cut by 6 bases and J by 2 bases, with 15 bases left in between. Germline CDR1 DFQATT, CDR2 SNEGSKA (reference sequence). The CDR3 covers 14 residues. The chain's CDR3 is CSASTQTLTDTQYF. CDR3 nucleotides: TGCAGTGCCTCGACCCAAACCCTCACAGATACGCAGTATTTT.